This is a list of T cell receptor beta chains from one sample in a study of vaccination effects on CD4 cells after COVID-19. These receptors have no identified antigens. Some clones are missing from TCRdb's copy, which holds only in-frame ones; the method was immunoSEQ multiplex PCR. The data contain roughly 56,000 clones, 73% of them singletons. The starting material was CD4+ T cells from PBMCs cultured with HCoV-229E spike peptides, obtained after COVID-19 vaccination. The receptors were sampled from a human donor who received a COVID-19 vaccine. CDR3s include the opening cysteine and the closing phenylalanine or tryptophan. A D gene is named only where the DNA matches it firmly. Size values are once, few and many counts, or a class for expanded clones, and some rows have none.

CDR3 protein: CASSSSGPYNEQFF; CDR3 DNA: TGTGCCAGCAGCTCTAGCGGCCCCTACAATGAGCAGTTCTTC; V gene: TRBV3-1/TRBV3-2; J gene: TRBJ2-1; clone size: .; D gene: TRBD2
CDR3 protein: CASSPGQGFQKPQHF; CDR3 DNA: TGTGCCAGCAGTCCGGGACAGGGTTTTCAAAAGCCCCAGCATTTT; V gene: TRBV6-5; J gene: TRBJ1-5; clone size: few; D gene: TRBD1
CDR3 protein: CASSQDQGFEAFF; CDR3 DNA: TGCGCCAGCAGCCAAGATCAGGGGTTTGAAGCTTTCTTT; V gene: TRBV4-3; J gene: TRBJ1-1; clone size: .; D gene: .
CDR3 protein: CATGTVNQPQHF; CDR3 DNA: TGTGCCACCGGGACGGTGAATCAGCCCCAGCATTTT; V gene: TRBV28; J gene: TRBJ1-5; clone size: .; D gene: .
CDR3 protein: CASSPFAAGSYNEQFF; CDR3 DNA: TGCGCCAGCAGCCCTTTCGCGGCAGGGTCCTACAATGAGCAGTTCTTC; V gene: TRBV5-1; J gene: TRBJ2-1; clone size: .; D gene: .
CDR3 protein: CASSESPGLNYGYTF; CDR3 DNA: TGTGCCAGCAGTGAAAGCCCGGGGCTTAACTATGGCTACACCTTC; V gene: TRBV6-1; J gene: TRBJ1-2; clone size: .; D gene: .
CDR3 protein: CASSLVGQGTEAFF; CDR3 DNA: TGTGCCAGCAGCTTAGTGGGGCAGGGAACTGAAGCTTTCTTT; V gene: TRBV7-3; J gene: TRBJ1-1; clone size: few; D gene: .
CDR3 protein: CASSPGTGIAGANVLTF; CDR3 DNA: TGTGCCAGCAGCCCAGGGACAGGGATCGCTGGGGCCAACGTCCTGACTTTC; V gene: TRBV11-2; J gene: TRBJ2-6; clone size: .; D gene: TRBD1
CDR3 protein: CASSPLRIPRNTEAFF; CDR3 DNA: TGTGCCAGCAGCCCGCTTAGAATCCCTCGGAACACTGAAGCTTTCTTT; V gene: TRBV7-8; J gene: TRBJ1-1; clone size: few; D gene: .
CDR3 protein: CASSESKGTSANEQFF; CDR3 DNA: TGTGCCAGCAGTGAATCGAAAGGGACTAGCGCAAATGAGCAGTTCTTC; V gene: TRBV25-1; J gene: TRBJ2-1; clone size: .; D gene: TRBD2
CDR3 protein: CASGPTTLSSSYNEQFF; CDR3 DNA: TGTGCTAGTGGTCCCACAACACTATCGAGCTCCTACAATGAGCAGTTCTTC; V gene: TRBV12-5; J gene: TRBJ2-1; clone size: .; D gene: .
CDR3 protein: CASSAGPGQSSGNTIYF; CDR3 DNA: TGTGCCAGTAGTGCCGGCCCGGGACAGAGCTCTGGAAACACCATATATTTT; V gene: TRBV19; J gene: TRBJ1-3; clone size: .; D gene: TRBD1
CDR3 protein: CASSSFNEQFF; CDR3 DNA: TGTGCCAGCAGTTCCTTCAATGAGCAGTTCTTC; V gene: TRBV12-3/TRBV12-4; J gene: TRBJ2-1; clone size: .; D gene: .
CDR3 protein: CASSLTAFETQYF; CDR3 DNA: TGTGCCAGCAGCTTAACGGCATTCGAGACCCAGTACTTC; V gene: TRBV7-3; J gene: TRBJ2-5; clone size: .; D gene: .
CDR3 protein: CASSFRGGGSSYNSPLHF; CDR3 DNA: TGTGCCAGCAGTTTCCGTGGAGGCGGCAGCTCCTATAATTCACCCCTCCACTTT; V gene: TRBV27; J gene: TRBJ1-6; clone size: .; D gene: .
CDR3 protein: CASSQANLAGGAGGQFF; CDR3 DNA: TGCGCCAGCAGCCAAGCGAACCTAGCGGGGGGGGCTGGGGGGCAGTTCTTC; V gene: TRBV4-1; J gene: TRBJ2-1; clone size: .; D gene: TRBD2
CDR3 protein: CASSPAQDNYGYTF; CDR3 DNA: TGTGCCAGCTCACCAGCCCAGGATAACTATGGCTACACCTTC; V gene: TRBV18; J gene: TRBJ1-2; clone size: .; D gene: .
CDR3 protein: CASSPPYDGQGEKLFF; CDR3 DNA: TGTGCCAGCTCACCACCTTACGACGGGCAAGGTGAAAAACTGTTTTTT; V gene: TRBV18; J gene: TRBJ1-4; clone size: .; D gene: .
CDR3 protein: CASSSTLTVNTGELFF; CDR3 DNA: TGTGCCAGCAGTTCCACACTGACGGTGAACACCGGGGAGCTGTTTTTT; V gene: TRBV28; J gene: TRBJ2-2; clone size: .; D gene: .
CDR3 protein: CASSLSTGTGAYNEQFF; CDR3 DNA: TGCGCCAGCAGCTTGTCCACCGGGACAGGGGCCTACAATGAGCAGTTCTTC; V gene: TRBV5-1; J gene: TRBJ2-1; clone size: .; D gene: TRBD1
CDR3 protein: CASSQVVSRSKAFF; CDR3 DNA: TGTGCCAGCAGCCAAGTGGTCTCTCGATCTAAAGCTTTCTTT; V gene: TRBV3-1/TRBV3-2; J gene: TRBJ1-1; clone size: .; D gene: .
CDR3 protein: CASSRPQETQYF; CDR3 DNA: TGTGCCAGCAGCAGACCGCAAGAGACCCAGTACTTC; V gene: TRBV13; J gene: TRBJ2-5; clone size: .; D gene: .
CDR3 protein: CASSVDPRIAGTYTGELFF; CDR3 DNA: TGTGCCAGCAGCGTAGACCCAAGGATAGCGGGGACCTACACCGGGGAGCTGTTTTTT; V gene: TRBV9; J gene: TRBJ2-2; clone size: .; D gene: TRBD2
CDR3 protein: CASSPPSRGLNTGELFF; CDR3 DNA: TGTGCCAGCTCACCACCGTCTAGGGGGCTTAACACCGGGGAGCTGTTTTTT; V gene: TRBV18; J gene: TRBJ2-2; clone size: .; D gene: TRBD1
CDR3 protein: CASSISGQGARYHSPLHF; CDR3 DNA: TGTGCCAGTAGCATCTCGGGACAGGGGGCGAGGTATCATTCACCCCTCCACTTT; V gene: TRBV19; J gene: TRBJ1-6; clone size: few; D gene: TRBD1
CDR3 protein: CASSTSGAGNTEAFF; CDR3 DNA: TGTGCCAGCAGCACATCAGGGGCTGGGAACACTGAAGCTTTCTTT; V gene: TRBV7-2; J gene: TRBJ1-1; clone size: .; D gene: .
CDR3 protein: CASSQDRFLAGGLDEQFF; CDR3 DNA: TGCGCCAGCAGCCAAGATCGGTTCCTGGCGGGGGGGCTCGATGAGCAGTTCTTC; V gene: TRBV4-3; J gene: TRBJ2-1; clone size: .; D gene: TRBD2
CDR3 protein: CASRSGRGAPRETQYF; CDR3 DNA: TGTGCCAGCAGGTCGGGTAGGGGCGCTCCACGGGAGACCCAGTACTTC; V gene: TRBV7-2; J gene: TRBJ2-5; clone size: .; D gene: .